The text below deals with one TCR beta chain. Its antigen is unknown. This entry comes from a study of cytomegalovirus exposure and HLA in healthy donors. Study as a whole: Samples from HLA-typed donors yielded around 85 million unique TCRs in an early data release. Study findings and constraints: Associated with cytomegalovirus, according to the listing, were around 160 TCR beta chains. The classifier was said to identify cytomegalovirus status with high specificity and sensitivity. Most CMV-associated TCR beta chains appeared HLA-restricted in a later analysis.

With 60 Vbeta and 13 Jbeta primers, the PCR was carried out. Sequencing used immunoSEQ multiplex PCR; TCRdb keeps in-frame clones, though not all of them. The table lists 100,000 to 150,000 clones, around 78% of them singletons. This CDR3 has 15 amino acids. CDR1 and CDR2 (germline): MNHEY, SMNVEV (reference sequence). V shed 5 bases, J shed 3 bases, and the junction held 7 bases outside the gene matches. The sample comprised PBMCs. The source of this sequence is a man aged 55 to 70 in good health and CMV-seropositive. The rearrangement uses TRBV27 and TRBJ2-7; 10 bases agree with TRBD1. The CDR3 nucleotides read TGTGCCAGCAGTGCCTCTGGGACAGGGGTCTACGAGCAGTACTTC. Amino acids: CASSASGTGVYEQYF.